This T cell receptor (beta chain) appears in the sequencing data of a study of post-analysis software for immune sequencing data. Tagging with unique molecular identifiers was a feature of the TCR beta cDNA libraries. Input populations of roughly 1 to 11 million T cells gave rise to around 480,000 cDNA molecules. MiXCR, applied by TCRdb to the PCR reads, yields one record per CDR3 protein. The sample records 430,000 or so distinct CDR3 sequences, approximately 39% being singletons. The clonotype originates from a girl aged 2-15 years with multiple sclerosis. The sample was blood.

The CDR3 DNA reads as TGTGCCAGCAGTCTGTCCAGGGAGTTCGGCGACGAGCAGTACTTC. Translating it yields CASSLSREFGDEQYF. This chain joins TRBV28 and TRBJ2-5, with D perhaps being TRBD1 or TRBD2 (5 bases each). The better agreement between TRBJ2-7 and the DNA end casts doubt on the J call. This CDR3 spans 15 amino acids. The germline CDR1 and CDR2 sequences are MDHEN and SYDVKM.